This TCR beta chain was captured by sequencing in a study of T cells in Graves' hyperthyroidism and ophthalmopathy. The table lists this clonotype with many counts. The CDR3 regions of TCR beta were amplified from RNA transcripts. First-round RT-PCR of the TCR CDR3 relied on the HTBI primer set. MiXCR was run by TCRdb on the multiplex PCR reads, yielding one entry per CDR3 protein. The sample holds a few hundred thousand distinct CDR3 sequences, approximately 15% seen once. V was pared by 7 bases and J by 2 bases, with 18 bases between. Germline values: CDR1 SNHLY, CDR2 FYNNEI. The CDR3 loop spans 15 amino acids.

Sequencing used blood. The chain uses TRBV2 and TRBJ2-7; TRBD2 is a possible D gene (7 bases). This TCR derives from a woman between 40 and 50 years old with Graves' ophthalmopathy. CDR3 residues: CASTLGGALPYEQYF. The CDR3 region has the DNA TGTGCCAGCACCCTTGGGGGGGCGCTCCCCTACGAGCAGTACTTC.